The source of this T cell receptor (beta chain) is a study of regulatory T cells in long-lasting Graves disease. Study-level background: Persistent cases were those of Graves' disease that involved over 5 years of antithyroid drugs with positive TSH receptor antibodies. Study conclusions and caveats: For persistent Graves' patients, TCR diversity was lower than for newly diagnosed ones. Study was limited to peripheral blood, excluding thyroid tissue.

Noted time point: persistent/refractory GD, antithyroid drugs over 5 years with positive TRAb. PBMC RNA served as the TCR library source. Libraries of TCR beta came from iRepertoire HTBI primers plus Arm-PCR of CDR3 regions. Original handling: Across all samples, about 60 TRBV segments and about 13 TRBJ segments were identified. A single record per CDR3 protein comes from TCRdb applying MiXCR to the multiplex PCR reads. TCRdb's processing, not the authors', yielded these V and J calls. The table has 350,000 to 450,000 distinct CDR3 sequences, 21% seen once. As to this clonotype: Its antigen is currently unknown. The junction departs from the called germline gene at one end, perhaps through a read error.

Germline CDR1 reads SGHAT; CDR2 reads FQNNGV. This CDR3 is 16 amino acids long. This chain joins TRBV11-2 and TRBJ2-1; 13 bases align to TRBD2. The TCR originated in a female donor with Graves disease. This specimen consisted of peripheral blood mononuclear cells (PBMCs), obtained when the disease was refractory, from a patient treated with antithyroid drugs. CDR3 region: CASSLAGTSGIYEQFF. CDR3 DNA sequence: TGTGCCAGTAGCTTAGCCGGGACTAGCGGGATCTATGAGCAGTTCTTC.